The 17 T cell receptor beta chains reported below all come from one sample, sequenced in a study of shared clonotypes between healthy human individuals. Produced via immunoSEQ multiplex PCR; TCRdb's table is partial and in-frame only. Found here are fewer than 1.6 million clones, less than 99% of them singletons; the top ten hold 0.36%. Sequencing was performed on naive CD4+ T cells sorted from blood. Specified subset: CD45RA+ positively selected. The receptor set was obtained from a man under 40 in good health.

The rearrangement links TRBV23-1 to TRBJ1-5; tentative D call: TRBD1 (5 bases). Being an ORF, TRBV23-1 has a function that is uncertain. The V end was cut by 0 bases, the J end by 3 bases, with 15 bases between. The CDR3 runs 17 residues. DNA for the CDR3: TGCGCCAGCAGTCAATCGTCAGGCAGGGATGACAATCAGCCCCAGCATTTT. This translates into CASSQSSGRDDNQPQHF.

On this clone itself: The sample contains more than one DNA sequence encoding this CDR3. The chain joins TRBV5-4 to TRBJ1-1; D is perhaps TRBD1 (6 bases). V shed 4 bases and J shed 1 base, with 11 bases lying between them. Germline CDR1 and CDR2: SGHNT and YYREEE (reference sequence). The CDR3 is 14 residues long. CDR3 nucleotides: TGTGCCAGCAGCGGAGGACAGCGGAACACTGAAGCTTTCTTT. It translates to CASSGGQRNTEAFF.

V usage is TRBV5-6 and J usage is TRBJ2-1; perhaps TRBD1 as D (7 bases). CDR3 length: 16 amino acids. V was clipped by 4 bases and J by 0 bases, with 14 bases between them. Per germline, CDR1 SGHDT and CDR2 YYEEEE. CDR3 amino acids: CASSIRQGGSYNEQFF. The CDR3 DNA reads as TGTGCCAGCAGCATAAGACAGGGAGGCTCCTACAATGAGCAGTTCTTC.

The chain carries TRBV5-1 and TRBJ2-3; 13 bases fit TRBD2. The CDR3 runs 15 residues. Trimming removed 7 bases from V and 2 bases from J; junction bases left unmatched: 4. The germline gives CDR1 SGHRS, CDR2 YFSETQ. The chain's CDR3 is CASSGLAGTTDTQYF. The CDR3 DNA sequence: TGCGCCAGCTCGGGACTAGCGGGAACCACAGATACGCAGTATTTT. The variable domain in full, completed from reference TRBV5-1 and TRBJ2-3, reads KAGVTQTPRYLIKTRGQQVTLSCSPISGHRSVSWYQQTPGQGLQFLFEYFSETQRNKGNFPGRFSGRQFSNSRSEMNVSTLELGDSALYLCASSGLAGTTDTQYFGPGTRLTVL.

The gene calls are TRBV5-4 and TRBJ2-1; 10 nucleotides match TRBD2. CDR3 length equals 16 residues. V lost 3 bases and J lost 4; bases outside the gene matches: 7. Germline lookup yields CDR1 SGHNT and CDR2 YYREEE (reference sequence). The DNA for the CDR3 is TGTGCCAGCAGCTCGGGTACTAGCGGGATTTACAATGAGCAGTTCTTC. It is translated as CASSSGTSGIYNEQFF.

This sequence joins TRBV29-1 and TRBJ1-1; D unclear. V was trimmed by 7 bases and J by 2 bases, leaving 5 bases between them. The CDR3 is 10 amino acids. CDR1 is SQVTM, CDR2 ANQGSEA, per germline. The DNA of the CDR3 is TGCAGCGGGAGTAACACTGAAGCTTTCTTT. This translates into CSGSNTEAFF. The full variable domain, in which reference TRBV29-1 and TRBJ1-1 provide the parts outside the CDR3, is SAVISQKPSRDICQRGTSLTIQCQVDSQVTMMFWYRQQPGQSLTLIATANQGSEATYESGFVIDKFPISRPNLTFSTLTVSNMSPEDSSIYLCSGSNTEAFFGQGTRLTVV.

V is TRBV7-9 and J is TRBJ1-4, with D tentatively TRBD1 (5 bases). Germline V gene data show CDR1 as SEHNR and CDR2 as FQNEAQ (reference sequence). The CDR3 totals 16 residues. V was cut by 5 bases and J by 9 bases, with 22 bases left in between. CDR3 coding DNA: TGTGCCAGCAGCCAAAGTATAAGGCAGGGAGAAAAAAAACTGTTTTTT. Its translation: CASSQSIRQGEKKLFF. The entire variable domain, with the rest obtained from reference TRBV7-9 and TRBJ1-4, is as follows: DTGVSQNPRHKITKRGQNVTFRCDPISEHNRLYWYRQTLGQGPEFLTYFQNEAQLEKSRLLSDRFSAERPKGSFSTLEIQRTEQGDSAMYLCASSQSIRQGEKKLFFGSGTQLSVL.

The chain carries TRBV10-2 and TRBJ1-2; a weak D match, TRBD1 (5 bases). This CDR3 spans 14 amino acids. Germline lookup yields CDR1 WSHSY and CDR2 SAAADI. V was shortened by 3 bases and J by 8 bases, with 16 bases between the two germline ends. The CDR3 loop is CASSEGTQGGGYTF. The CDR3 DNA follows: TGCGCCAGCAGTGAAGGGACCCAAGGCGGGGGCTACACCTTC.

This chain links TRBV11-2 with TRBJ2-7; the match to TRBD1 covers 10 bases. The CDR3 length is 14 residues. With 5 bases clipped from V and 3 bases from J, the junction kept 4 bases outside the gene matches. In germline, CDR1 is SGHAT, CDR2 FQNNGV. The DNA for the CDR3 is TGTGCCAGCAGCAAAAGGACAGGGGGCTACGAGCAGTACTTC. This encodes CASSKRTGGYEQYF. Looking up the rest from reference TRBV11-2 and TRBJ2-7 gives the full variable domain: EAGVAQSPRYKIIEKRQSVAFWCNPISGHATLYWYQQILGQGPKLLIQFQNNGVVDDSQLPKDRFSAERLKGVDSTLKIQPAKLEDSAVYLCASSKRTGGYEQYFGPGTRLTVT.

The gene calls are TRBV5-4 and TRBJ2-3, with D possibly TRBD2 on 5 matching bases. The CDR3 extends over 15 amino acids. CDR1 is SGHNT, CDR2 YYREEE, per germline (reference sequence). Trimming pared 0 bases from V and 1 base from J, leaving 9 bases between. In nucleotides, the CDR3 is TGTGCCAGCAGCTTGGCGGAGAGGGGCACAGATACGCAGTATTTT. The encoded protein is CASSLAERGTDTQYF. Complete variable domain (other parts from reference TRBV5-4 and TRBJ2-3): ETGVTQSPTHLIKTRGQQVTLRCSSQSGHNTVSWYQQALGQGPQFIFQYYREEENGRGNFPPRFSGLQFPNYSSELNVNALELDDSALYLCASSLAERGTDTQYFGPGTRLTVL.

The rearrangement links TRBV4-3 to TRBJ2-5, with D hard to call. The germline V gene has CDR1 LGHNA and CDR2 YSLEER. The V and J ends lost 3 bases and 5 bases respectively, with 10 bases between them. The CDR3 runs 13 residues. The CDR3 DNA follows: TGCGCCAGCAGCCATGCCGTGGGGGAGACCCAGTACTTC. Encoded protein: CASSHAVGETQYF.

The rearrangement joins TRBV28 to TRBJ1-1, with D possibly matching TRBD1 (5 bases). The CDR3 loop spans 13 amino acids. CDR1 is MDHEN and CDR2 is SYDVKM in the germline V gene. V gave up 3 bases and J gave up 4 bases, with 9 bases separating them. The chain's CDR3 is CASSLRGTTEAFF. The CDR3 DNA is TGTGCCAGCAGTTTGCGAGGGACCACTGAAGCTTTCTTT.

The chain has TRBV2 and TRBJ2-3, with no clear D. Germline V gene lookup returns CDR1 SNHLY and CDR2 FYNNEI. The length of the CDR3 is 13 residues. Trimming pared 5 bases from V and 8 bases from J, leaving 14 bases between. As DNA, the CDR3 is TGTGCCAGCAGTCTAGAAATAGAAGGTACGCAGTATTTT. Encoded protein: CASSLEIEGTQYF.

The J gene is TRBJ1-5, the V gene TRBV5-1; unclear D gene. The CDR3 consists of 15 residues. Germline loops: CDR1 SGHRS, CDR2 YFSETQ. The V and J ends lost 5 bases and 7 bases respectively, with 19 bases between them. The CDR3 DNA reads TGCGCCAGCAGTTCAACGACGGGTTCGGGGCAGCCCCAGCATTTT. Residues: CASSSTTGSGQPQHF.

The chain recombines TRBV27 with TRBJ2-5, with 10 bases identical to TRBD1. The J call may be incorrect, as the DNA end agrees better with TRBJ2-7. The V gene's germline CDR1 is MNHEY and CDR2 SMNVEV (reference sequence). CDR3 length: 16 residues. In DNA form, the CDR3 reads TGTGCCAGCAGTTTACTCGGGACAGGGGATACCTACGAGCAGTACTTC. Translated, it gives CASSLLGTGDTYEQYF.

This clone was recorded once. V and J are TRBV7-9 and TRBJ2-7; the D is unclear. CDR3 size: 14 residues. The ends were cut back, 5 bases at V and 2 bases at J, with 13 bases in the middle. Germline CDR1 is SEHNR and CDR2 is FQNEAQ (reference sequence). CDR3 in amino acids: CASSLGSSTYEQYF. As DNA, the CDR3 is TGTGCCAGCAGCCTCGGGTCATCTACCTACGAGCAGTACTTC. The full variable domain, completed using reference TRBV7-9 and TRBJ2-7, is DTGVSQNPRHKITKRGQNVTFRCDPISEHNRLYWYRQTLGQGPEFLTYFQNEAQLEKSRLLSDRFSAERPKGSFSTLEIQRTEQGDSAMYLCASSLGSSTYEQYFGPGTRLTVT.

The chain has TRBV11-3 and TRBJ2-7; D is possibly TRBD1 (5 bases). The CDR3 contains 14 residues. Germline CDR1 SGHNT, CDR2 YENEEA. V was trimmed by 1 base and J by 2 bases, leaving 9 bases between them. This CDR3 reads CASSLAGLPYEQYF. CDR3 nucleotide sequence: TGTGCCAGCAGCTTAGCAGGGCTCCCCTACGAGCAGTACTTC.